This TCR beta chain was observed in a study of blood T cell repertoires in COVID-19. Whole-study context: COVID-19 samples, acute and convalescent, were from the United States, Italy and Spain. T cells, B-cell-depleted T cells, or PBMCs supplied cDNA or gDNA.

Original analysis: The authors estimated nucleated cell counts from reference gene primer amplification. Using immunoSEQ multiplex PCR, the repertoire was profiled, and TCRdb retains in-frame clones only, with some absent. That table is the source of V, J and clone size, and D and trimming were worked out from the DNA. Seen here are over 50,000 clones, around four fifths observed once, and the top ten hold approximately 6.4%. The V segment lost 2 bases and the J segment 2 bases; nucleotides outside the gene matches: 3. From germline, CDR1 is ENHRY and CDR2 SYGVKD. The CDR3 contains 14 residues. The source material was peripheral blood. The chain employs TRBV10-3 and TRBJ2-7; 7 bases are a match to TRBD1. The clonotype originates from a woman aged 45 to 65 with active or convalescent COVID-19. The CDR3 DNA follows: TGTGCCATCAGTGAGGGGACAGCTGCCTACGAGCAGTACTTC. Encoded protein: CAISEGTAAYEQYF.